The present T cell receptor (beta chain) was sequenced within a study of blood T cell repertoires in COVID-19. Study at large: Spain, Italy and the United States supplied samples that represented acute and convalescent COVID-19. The analysed material was cDNA or gDNA that came from T cells, B-cell-depleted T cells, or PBMCs.

CDR3 length: 15 residues. After removal of 1 base from V and 4 bases from J, the junction contained 6 bases not matched to a gene. The germline V gene has CDR1 SEHNR and CDR2 FQNEAQ (reference sequence). Patients in Seattle were enrolled during active infection, then followed longitudinally. As handled by the study authors: Quantification of nucleated cells was approximated via reference gene primer amplification. Some clones are missing from TCRdb's copy, which holds only in-frame ones; the method was immunoSEQ multiplex PCR. From that table come the V and J calls and clone size; the DNA was used to work out D and trimming. This sample has over 250,000 clones, with around 90% found just once.

This sequence was found in a person between 18 and 35 years old with COVID-19, enrolled during active disease. V usage is TRBV7-9 and J usage is TRBJ1-1; 7 bases align to TRBD1. Material: peripheral blood. CDR3 protein: CASSLVEGAPTEAFF. The CDR3 DNA sequence: TGTGCCAGCAGCTTAGTTGAGGGGGCGCCCACTGAAGCTTTCTTT. Combining the CDR3 with reference TRBV7-9 and TRBJ1-1 gives the whole variable domain DTGVSQNPRHKITKRGQNVTFRCDPISEHNRLYWYRQTLGQGPEFLTYFQNEAQLEKSRLLSDRFSAERPKGSFSTLEIQRTEQGDSAMYLCASSLVEGAPTEAFFGQGTRLTVV.